These T cell receptor beta chains were read from a single sample in a study of T cell repertoires in cytomegalovirus infection. These receptors' targets are unknown. A single record per CDR3 protein comes from TCRdb applying MiXCR to the reads. Among around 900,000 distinct CDR3 sequences listed, 30% to 40% were seen once. The sample here was cultured CD8+ T cells from PBMCs, taken from culture after CMV antigen stimulation. The source is a human donor in good health (CMV status not recorded). Some clones in this sample may be carry-over from other donors' samples. Each CDR3 is given with its conserved first and last residue. The D gene is left open where the match is weak. Part of the rows lack a size; the others show once, few, many or a class for expanded clones.

>TRBD1|.|TRBJ1-6|TRBV2
TGTGCCAGCAGTGAGACAGGGAAGGGTCGGAATTCACCCCTCCACTTT
CASSETGKGRNSPLHF
>.|.|TRBJ2-5|TRBV6-5
TGTGCCAGCAGTTCGGACGGTAAAAGAGCCCAGTACTTC
CASSSDGKRAQYF
>.|once|TRBJ2-1|TRBV6-1
TGTGCCAGCAGTGAACGGGACATCAGCTCCTACAATGAGCAGTTCTTC
CASSERDISSYNEQFF
>TRBD2|few|TRBJ2-5|TRBV7-6
TGTGCCAGCAGCTTAACGGCTAGCGGGGAACAGACCCAGTACTTC
CASSLTASGEQTQYF
>.|few|TRBJ2-3|TRBV10-3
TGTGCCATCAGATTTTTATACGACACAGATACGCAGTATTTT
CAIRFLYDTDTQYF
>TRBD2|few|TRBJ2-2|TRBV12-3/TRBV12-4
TGTGCCAGCAGTTTCTTGGAGCGGGGGGCCGGGGAGCTGTTTTTT
CASSFLERGAGELFF
>TRBD2|many|TRBJ2-2|TRBV4-1
TGCGCCAGCAGCCAAGAGTCTAGCGGGGCGAACACCGGGGAGCTGTTTTTT
CASSQESSGANTGELFF
>TRBD1|few|TRBJ2-5|TRBV6-5
TGTGCCAGCAGTTACGGGACAGGGGGACTTCAAGAGACCCAGTACTTC
CASSYGTGGLQETQYF
>.|many|TRBJ2-5|TRBV7-8
TGTGCCAGCAGCTTAGCTCCCGAGACCCAGTACTTC
CASSLAPETQYF
>.|.|TRBJ1-1|TRBV7-9
TGTGCCAGCAGTTCAGAGCCCGTTGAAGCTTTCTTT
CASSSEPVEAFF
>.|once|TRBJ2-1|TRBV28
TGTGCCAGCAGTTTAATCGCGGCCAGCTCCTACAATGAGCAGTTCTTC
CASSLIAASSYNEQFF
>TRBD1|.|TRBJ2-7|TRBV12-3/TRBV12-4
TGTGCCAGCAGTTTAGGGGGGACAGTCTTCCTTCCCTACGAGCAGTACTTC
CASSLGGTVFLPYEQYF
>.|few|TRBJ1-3|TRBV7-8
TGTGCCAGCAGCTCCAGGGTCGATGGAAACACCATATATTTT
CASSSRVDGNTIYF
>.|.|TRBJ2-4|TRBV2
TGTGCCAGCAGGTCGGACTATGCGGCCAAAAACATTCAGTACTTC
CASRSDYAAKNIQYF
>TRBD2|few|TRBJ2-1|TRBV7-2
TGTGCCAGCAGCCCTACTAGCGCTCCCTACAATGAGCAGTTCTTC
CASSPTSAPYNEQFF
>TRBD2|few|TRBJ2-1|TRBV7-2
TGTGCCAGCAGCTTAGCGGCGGTAGCGGGGGGCCCCTCCTACAATGAGCAGTTCTTC
CASSLAAVAGGPSYNEQFF
>.|few|TRBJ2-1|TRBV3-1
TGTGCCAGCAGCCAAGAGGGGCTAAGCTCCTACAATGAGCAGTTCTTC
CASSQEGLSSYNEQFF
>TRBD1|few|TRBJ1-5|TRBV7-9
TGTGCCAGCAGCTTAGAAGGAGACAGGGCGAAACAGCCCCAGCATTTT
CASSLEGDRAKQPQHF
>.|.|TRBJ2-5|TRBV7-9
TGTGCCAGCAGCGCCCAGAGCGCGGGGGCGGAGACCCAGTACTTC
CASSAQSAGAETQYF
>.|many|TRBJ2-7|TRBV7-2
TGTGCCAGCAGCCTCCGCCCGGGCGAGCAGTACTTC
CASSLRPGEQYF
>.|few|TRBJ1-6|TRBV6-4
TGTGCCAGCAGTGACGGGGAAGACGGTTCACCCCTCCACTTT
CASSDGEDGSPLHF
>TRBD1|.|TRBJ2-2|TRBV6-5
TGTGCCAGCAGCTTAGCCTCGGGACAGGGCAAATTCGAGCTGTTTTTT
CASSLASGQGKFELFF
>.|.|TRBJ1-2|TRBV7-9
TGTGCCAGCAGCCCCCCCCGGTTGATTTTTGGCTACACCTTC
CASSPPRLIFGYTF
>TRBD1|.|TRBJ2-5|TRBV7-2
TGTGCCAGCAGCTCCGGACCGGGACAGGGCCAAGAGACCCAGTACTTC
CASSSGPGQGQETQYF
>TRBD2|once|TRBJ2-5|TRBV2
TGTGCCAAATTAGGACTAGCGGGGGTCCAAGAGACCCAGTACTTC
CAKLGLAGVQETQYF
>.|.|TRBJ2-3|TRBV5-1
TGCGCCAGCAGCTCCGAGGGGGGCCGAGCTGATACGCAGTATTTT
CASSSEGGRADTQYF
>TRBD1|.|TRBJ1-6|TRBV4-2
TGTGCCAGCAGCCAAGTTGGAACAGGGGTATTCAATAATTCACCCCTCCACTTT
CASSQVGTGVFNNSPLHF
>.|.|TRBJ2-7|TRBV15
TGTGCCACCAGCAGAGATGGACGGATTTACGCCCACGAGCAGTACTTC
CATSRDGRIYAHEQYF
>TRBD2|.|TRBJ2-3|TRBV7-6
TGTGCCAGCAGCACCCTAGCGGGGGGCCTCACAGATACGCAGTATTTT
CASSTLAGGLTDTQYF
>.|few|TRBJ2-1|TRBV2
TGTGCCAGCGAGGTAGCCAGGGATGAGCAGTTCTTC
CASEVARDEQFF
>TRBD2|few|TRBJ2-3|TRBV10-3
TGTGCCATCGGGGGGGCTAGCGGGGACACAGATACGCAGTATTTT
CAIGGASGDTDTQYF
>.|few|TRBJ2-3|TRBV2
TGTGCCAGCAGCCGAGGGGTGTCGGGCACAGATACGCAGTATTTT
CASSRGVSGTDTQYF
>.|once|TRBJ1-3|TRBV4-1
TGCGCCAGCAGCCAAGACGCCATTTCTGGAAACACCATACATTTT
CASSQDAISGNTIHF
>.|.|TRBJ2-2|TRBV6-6
TGTGCCAGCAGTTACGGGCAGGTTCAGGCCGGGGAGCTGTTTTTT
CASSYGQVQAGELFF
>.|few|TRBJ1-1|TRBV28
TGTGCCACCCAGGGTTTCGCTGAAGCTTTCTTT
CATQGFAEAFF
>.|few|TRBJ2-5|TRBV7-9
TGTGCCAGTAGAGGGGTCGGGACCCAGTACTTC
CASRGVGTQYF
>.|.|TRBJ1-3|TRBV7-9
TGTGCCAGCAGCTCCTCCTTAGAGGGAGGTGGAAACACCATATATTTT
CASSSSLEGGGNTIYF
>TRBD1|.|TRBJ1-1|TRBV28
TGTGCCAGCAGTTTAGGACAGGGAATCACTTTCTTT
CASSLGQGITFF
>.|.|TRBJ2-2|TRBV15
TGTGCCACCAGCAGAGTAGGGGGCACCGGGGAGCTGTTTTTT
CATSRVGGTGELFF
>TRBD1|once|TRBJ2-1|TRBV6-8
TGTGCCAGTGGACAGGGGGCGCGACGTACCTACAATGAGCAGTTCTTC
CASGQGARRTYNEQFF
>.|.|TRBJ1-5|TRBV6-1
TGTGCCAGCAGCGCCTCAAGTTTTGGCAGCAATCAGCCCCAGCATTTT
CASSASSFGSNQPQHF